This TCR beta chain was recovered during a study of a mutant IDH1 vaccine in newly diagnosed glioma (dated by TCRdb to the early 2020s). A note on the overall study: Patients received eight vaccinations in weeks 1, 3, 5, 7, 11, 15, 19 and 23, corresponding to visits V03 through V10. Vaccination was initiated 4-6 weeks after radiotherapy alone, or concurrently with temozolomide cycles in the chemotherapy-containing groups. The roughly 33 treated patients were roughly 62% male and roughly 40% female, with a mean age of approximately 40 years. Before enrollment, patients had received standard therapy of radiotherapy alone, temozolomide alone, or radiochemotherapy with temozolomide; most received the combination. Peripheral blood was drawn at six visits: V03 (baseline), V05, V07, V10, V12 and V13. Longitudinal TCRB deep sequencing was done for 25 to 30 treated patients, wherever samples were available for exploratory analyses.

The paper as a whole reports these results and caveats: Pseudoprogression seemed to be unrelated to changes in the top peripheral T cell clonotypes found by TCRB sequencing. Availability determined which PBMC samples were chosen for TCRB deep sequencing. The authors stated that sample limitations prevented analyses of patient blood samples from being reproduced. Immune responses induced by the vaccine were seen in 93.3% of patients across multiple MHC alleles.

In light of the paper, this sample's time point label describes: week 23, last vaccination. A 20-mer mutant IDH1 peptide at 300 micrograms in Montanide made up each vaccine dose, which was injected subcutaneously together with topical imiquimod. Newly diagnosed WHO grade 3 or 4 IDH1-mutant astrocytomas showing loss of nuclear ATRX were present in the donors. The samples were drawn from NOA16, a multicentre, single-arm, open-label phase I trial in Germany that tested a mutant IDH1 peptide vaccine in humans for the first time. Genomic DNA for TCRB sequencing was isolated from EDTA blood with the DNeasy Blood and Tissue Kit. The V and J ends are trimmed by 1 base and 7 bases, leaving 7 bases between them. The CDR3, cysteine through phenylalanine, is 13 amino acids long. Here the CDR3 DNA is all that survives: 39 bases in frame from base 1. CDR1 SGHTA and CDR2 FQGNSA were looked up in the germline V gene.

Receptor amplification or capture employed the immunoSEQ multiplex PCR assay. Rearranged TCR beta chain sequences were amplified using the hsTCRB Kit according to the manufacturer's protocol. An Illumina MiSeq was used to sequence the TCRB libraries. Processing in the source paper ran as follows. The kit vendor's proprietary platform handled demultiplexing, trimming and gene mapping. The table comes from immuneACCESS by way of TCRdb, which keeps in-frame sequences with V and J called. Part of the clones is missing from these tables; in studies checked, under half for an unresolved V gene and the rest for unknown reasons. V and J calls and clone size are given by that table; D and trimming were obtained from the DNA. The sample has around 80,000 clones on record, more than 80% of them singletons. 0.7% to 0.95% of the sample is held by the ten biggest clonotypes. This clone was detected a few times. The clone's antigen remains unknown. Base qualities are missing; no much larger clone stands one base away.

In this chain, TRBV7-2 is recombined with TRBJ2-2; too little of a D gene remains to name it. The TCR originated in a woman in her forties or fifties with glioma. Sequenced here: PBMCs, sampled from a glioma patient whose treatment included an IDH1 peptide vaccine. In nucleotide form, the sequence is TGTGCCAGCAGCTTAGTGAGAGACGGGGAGCTGTTTTTT. It translates as CASSLVRDGELFF.